The entry that follows covers one T cell receptor (beta chain) sequence. This entry is derived from a study of blood T cell repertoires in COVID-19. The study recruited people aged about 18 to 89 years across around 24 US areas. The study assigned cohorts using participant-reported clinical history. Recovery among Cohort 3 donors was established by two negative PCRs, clearance, or symptom resolution. This CDR3 comprises 14 residues. Trimming took 5 bases from V and 3 from J, leaving 11 bases between them. In germline, CDR1 is PRHDT, CDR2 FYEKMQ (reference sequence). In the source study's methods: Reference gene primer amplification in the assay estimated nucleated cell counts. TCRdb's copy holds only in-frame clones and misses some; the assay was immunoSEQ multiplex PCR. The V and J calls and clone size were taken over from that table, and D and trimming were inferred from the DNA. In the table there are approximately 200,000 clones, 85% of which are singletons.

The chain links TRBV13 to TRBJ1-5; D gene ambiguous. This clonotype was obtained from a man aged 35 to 55 who had recovered from COVID-19. What was sequenced was PBMCs or T cells enriched from blood (not recorded which). The DNA of the CDR3 is TGTGCCAGCAGCAGACGCGGGGTCAATCAGCCCCAGCATTTT. Its protein is CASSRRGVNQPQHF.